This T cell receptor (beta chain) was retrieved from a study of T-cell reconstitution after alpha-beta-depleted transplantation in children. This clonotype showed up many times. Molecular barcoding with unique molecular identifiers was used for the TCRbeta library. One entry per CDR3 protein, called by TCRdb with MiXCR from the PCR reads. The repertoire consists of 250,000 to 300,000 distinct CDR3 sequences, with around a tenth occurring once and the leading ten covering roughly 7.1%. V dropped 7 bases and J dropped 1 base, with 10 bases sitting between them. Germline values: CDR1 SGHTA, CDR2 FQGNSA. This CDR3 comprises 13 residues.

V and J are TRBV7-2 and TRBJ2-5, with D possibly called TRBD1 or TRBD2 (5 bases each). The clonotype was recovered from a boy under two years old with acute myeloid leukemia, due to receive a stem cell transplant. This specimen consisted of PBMCs, obtained before TCRalphabeta/CD19-depleted stem cell transplant. The CDR3 region is CASTGRTQETQYF. The CDR3 DNA reads as TGTGCCAGCACGGGACGGACCCAAGAGACCCAGTACTTC.